Reported below is one T cell receptor beta chain. The target antigen is unknown. The data are from a study of cytomegalovirus exposure and HLA in healthy donors. About the research overall: There were a few hundred genotyped donors. Of these, about 80% fell in the genetic ancestry cluster associated with self-reported Caucasian donors.

The study ran its PCR with 60 Vbeta and 13 Jbeta primers. Generated by immunoSEQ multiplex PCR, the TCRdb table keeps only in-frame clones and is missing some. Its table records about 200,000 clones. The study's findings and limits: Fewer N-insertions than the approximately 700-donor mean were reportedly shown by an Asian-associated ancestry cluster in a later analysis.

At the time of sampling, donors were nominally healthy, though unrecorded immune exposures were likely. Germline assignment: CDR1 GTSNPN and CDR2 SVGIG (reference sequence). CDR3 size: 11 residues. The V call is TRBV30, the J call TRBJ2-7, with 10 bases identical to TRBD1. The TCR comes from a boy between 10 and 17 years old in good health and CMV-seronegative. Sequencing was performed on PBMCs. CDR3 residues: CARDRGREQYF. The CDR3 bases are TGTGCTCGGGACAGGGGACGCGAGCAGTACTTC.